This is a list of T cell receptor beta chains from one sample in a study of T cell repertoires and HLA-DP antigens. No antigens are known for them. Clones were read by immunoSEQ multiplex PCR, and TCRdb kept only the in-frame ones, dropping some. The sample carries around 100,000 clones, over 90% recorded once. The specimen was CD4+ T cells from PBMCs. The receptors stem from a woman younger than 35 in good health and CMV-seronegative. CDR3s include the opening cysteine and the closing phenylalanine or tryptophan. The D gene is left open where the match is weak. Clone size is shown for a subset of rows, as once, few, many or a class of expanded clone.

cdr3_aa	cdr3_nt	d_call	clone_size	j_call	v_call
CASSLKPTGSLGGNF	TGTGCCAGCAGCCTAAAACCGACAGGTTCTCTGGGTGGGAACTTC	-	-	TRBJ2-7	TRBV7-8
CASSPAGAGGVYGYTF	TGTGCCAGCAGTCCCGCCGGGGCAGGGGGCGTCTATGGCTACACCTTC	TRBD1	-	TRBJ1-2	TRBV7-2
CASSLVRTGGRNIQYF	TGTGCCAGCAGTTTAGTTAGGACAGGGGGCAGAAACATTCAGTACTTC	TRBD1	-	TRBJ2-4	TRBV27
CASSLTWTGGPSPLHF	TGTGCCAGCAGCCTGACCTGGACAGGGGGCCCTTCACCCCTCCACTTT	TRBD1	-	TRBJ1-6	TRBV5-6
CASSLGQGSYGYTF	TGTGCCAGCAGCTTGGGACAGGGGTCCTATGGCTACACCTTC	TRBD1	once	TRBJ1-2	TRBV5-4
CASSSGIGYTF	TGTGCCAGCAGTTCCGGGATCGGCTACACCTTC	-	-	TRBJ1-2	TRBV6-5
CASSRGLNQPQHF	TGCGCCAGCAGCCGAGGGCTCAATCAGCCCCAGCATTTT	-	-	TRBJ1-5	TRBV4-3
CASSPRTSGLNNEQFF	TGTGCCAGCAGCCCTCGGACTAGCGGGCTCAACAATGAGCAGTTCTTC	TRBD2	-	TRBJ2-1	TRBV9
CASSLLVSRLDTEAFF	TGTGCCAGCAGCTTATTAGTTAGCCGCTTGGACACTGAAGCTTTCTTT	-	-	TRBJ1-1	TRBV13
CASSPPGENIQYF	TGTGCCAGCTCACCACCGGGGGAAAACATTCAGTACTTC	-	-	TRBJ2-4	TRBV18
CASSLSVTGELFF	TGTGCCAGCAGCTTAAGTGTGACCGGGGAGCTGTTTTTT	-	once	TRBJ2-2	TRBV7-3
CASNHQGGGNQPQHF	TGTGCCAGCAACCATCAGGGAGGGGGCAATCAGCCCCAGCATTTT	-	-	TRBJ1-5	TRBV28
CASSLDYSGNTIYF	TGTGCCAGCAGCTTAGACTACTCTGGAAACACCATATATTTT	-	-	TRBJ1-3	TRBV7-9
CASNTAGTAYNEQFF	TGTGCCAGTAATACCGCCGGGACTGCCTACAATGAGCAGTTCTTC	-	-	TRBJ2-1	TRBV19
CASSSNIGYTF	TGTGCCAGCAGCTCAAACATTGGCTACACCTTC	-	-	TRBJ1-2	TRBV7-9
CASSVQGVGTGELFF	TGTGCCAGCAGTGTCCAGGGGGTTGGGACCGGGGAGCTGTTTTTT	TRBD1	few	TRBJ2-2	TRBV2
CASRTGTRHRTDTQYF	TGTGCCAGCAGGACCGGGACTAGACACCGCACAGATACGCAGTATTTT	TRBD2	-	TRBJ2-3	TRBV6-6
CASSLGLGPTGNTIYF	TGTGCTAGCAGCTTAGGTCTGGGGCCGACTGGAAACACCATATATTTT	-	-	TRBJ1-3	TRBV7-7
CASSLGRAGKNIQYF	TGTGCCAGCAGCTTAGGTAGGGCCGGCAAAAACATTCAGTACTTC	-	-	TRBJ2-4	TRBV7-2
CASRAENSPLHF	TGTGCCAGCAGGGCAGAAAATTCACCCCTCCACTTT	-	once	TRBJ1-6	TRBV7-3
CASRPGQGSYGYTF	TGTGCCAGCAGGCCCGGACAGGGGAGTTATGGCTACACCTTC	TRBD1	-	TRBJ1-2	TRBV6-5
CASSPWTGRETQYF	TGTGCCAGCAGCCCCTGGACAGGGCGGGAGACCCAGTACTTC	TRBD1	once	TRBJ2-5	TRBV7-2
CASSLGTSGRVHEQFF	TGCGCCAGCAGCCTTGGGACTAGCGGGAGGGTCCATGAGCAGTTCTTC	TRBD2	-	TRBJ2-1	TRBV10-1
CAIRDGALGRYEQYF	TGTGCCATCCGGGACGGCGCTTTAGGTCGGTACGAGCAGTACTTC	-	-	TRBJ2-7	TRBV10-3
CSVAGQRTHTEAFF	TGCAGCGTCGCGGGACAGCGGACTCACACTGAAGCTTTCTTT	TRBD1	-	TRBJ1-1	TRBV29-1
CASSQPRRGAPGTEAFF	TGCGCCAGCAGTCAACCTAGACGGGGGGCGCCGGGGACTGAAGCTTTCTTT	-	-	TRBJ1-1	TRBV23-1
CASSPPREVYGYTF	TGTGCCAGCTCACCACCCCGGGAAGTCTATGGCTACACCTTC	-	-	TRBJ1-2	TRBV18
CASSSPSSGDGYTF	TGTGCCAGCAGCTCACCGTCCTCCGGCGATGGCTACACCTTC	-	-	TRBJ1-2	TRBV5-4
CASSPNQGMAFYTEQFF	TGTGCCAGCTCACCTAACCAGGGGATGGCCTTCTACACTGAGCAGTTCTTC	-	-	TRBJ2-1	TRBV18
CASSPSGTAYEQYF	TGTGCCAGCAGTCCTAGCGGGACCGCCTACGAGCAGTACTTC	TRBD2	-	TRBJ2-7	TRBV7-2
CASSYLAGGPGELFF	TGTGCCAGCAGCTACCTAGCGGGAGGGCCCGGGGAGCTGTTTTTT	TRBD2	-	TRBJ2-2	TRBV7-6
CASMTGNQPQHF	TGTGCCAGCATGACAGGGAATCAGCCCCAGCATTTT	TRBD1	-	TRBJ1-5	TRBV28
CAIRGGDTQYF	TGTGCCATCAGGGGGGGAGATACGCAGTATTTT	-	-	TRBJ2-3	TRBV10-3
CASSEQGASGNTIYF	TGTGCCAGCAGCGAACAGGGGGCATCCGGAAACACCATATATTTT	TRBD1	-	TRBJ1-3	TRBV9
CASSTQAGNQPQHF	TGTGCCAGCAGCACTCAGGCGGGCAATCAGCCCCAGCATTTT	-	-	TRBJ1-5	TRBV7-8
CASSPPGQSYEQYF	TGTGCCAGCTCACCACCGGGACAGTCTTACGAGCAGTACTTC	TRBD1	-	TRBJ2-7	TRBV18
CASTLREGTEAFF	TGTGCCAGCACCCTTCGGGAGGGCACTGAAGCTTTCTTT	-	-	TRBJ1-1	TRBV27
CASSSGTPREAFF	TGTGCCAGCAGCTCCGGGACCCCGAGGGAAGCTTTCTTT	-	few	TRBJ1-1	TRBV7-2
CASRRGLRTDTQYF	TGTGCCAGCAGGCGGGGGCTCCGCACAGATACGCAGTATTTT	-	-	TRBJ2-3	TRBV6-5
CASSSRRQGEAFF	TGTGCCAGCAGCTCCCGCAGACAGGGTGAAGCTTTCTTT	TRBD1	-	TRBJ1-1	TRBV7-2
CASSSGQVFSTDTQYF	TGTGCCAGCAGCAGTGGACAGGTCTTTAGCACAGATACGCAGTATTTT	TRBD1	-	TRBJ2-3	TRBV11-1
CASSRDGVTAGYTF	TGTGCCAGCAGCAGGGACGGCGTCACGGCTGGCTACACCTTC	-	-	TRBJ1-2	TRBV5-6
CASSLGQGGRKGGTEAFF	TGTGCCAGCAGCTTAGGACAGGGGGGCCGGAAAGGCGGGACTGAAGCTTTCTTT	TRBD1	-	TRBJ1-1	TRBV7-9
CASSLSDSNQPQHF	TGTGCCAGCAGCTTAAGTGATAGCAATCAGCCCCAGCATTTT	-	-	TRBJ1-5	TRBV11-2
CASSEFRTGITDTQYF	TGTGCCAGCAGTGAATTCCGGACAGGAATCACAGATACGCAGTATTTT	TRBD1	few	TRBJ2-3	TRBV27
CASSPGTSSYEQYF	TGTGCCAGCTCACCAGGGACCAGCTCCTACGAGCAGTACTTC	-	-	TRBJ2-7	TRBV18
CASSFLGLAGVEKNIQYF	TGTGCCAGCAGCTTTCTTGGACTAGCGGGGGTAGAGAAAAACATTCAGTACTTC	TRBD2	-	TRBJ2-4	TRBV7-2
CASSARQGARETQYF	TGTGCCAGCAGCGCCCGACAGGGGGCGCGGGAGACCCAGTACTTC	TRBD1	-	TRBJ2-5	TRBV5-6
CASSVAHNTEAFF	TGTGCCAGCAGCGTAGCCCACAACACTGAAGCTTTCTTT	-	-	TRBJ1-1	TRBV9
CASSITGTYTEAFF	TGTGCCAGTAGTATAACTGGGACATACACTGAAGCTTTCTTT	-	-	TRBJ1-1	TRBV19
CASSFGQGRDYGYTF	TGTGCCAGCAGTTTTGGGCAGGGCAGGGACTATGGCTACACCTTC	-	-	TRBJ1-2	TRBV28